A selection of T cell receptor beta chains follows, all from one sample in a study of patients and donors after allogeneic stem cell transplantation. MiXCR, applied by TCRdb to the RT-PCR reads, yields one record per CDR3 protein. Here the sample spans more than 75,000 distinct CDR3 sequences, about 5% being singletons. Sequencing was done on a sample of blood, either unsorted or a sorted T cell fraction (not recorded which). The receptors derive from a human donor who was either an allogeneic HSCT recipient or a stem cell or donor lymphocyte infusion donor (not recorded which). It is not recorded whose cells these are; they may come from a transplant donor. The CDR3 runs from the conserved cysteine through the conserved F or W. The D gene is left open where the match is weak. Expanded clones get a size class; other rows say once, few or many, or leave the size out.

cdr3_nt cdr3_aa j_call v_call clone_size d_call
TGTGCCAGCAGCTTAAGTGCGGGGGTCGGTTCACCCCTCCACTTT CASSLSAGVGSPLHF TRBJ1-6 TRBV7-3 many NA
TGTGCCAGCAGCCCCCGAGGTAGCGGGATTACAGATACGCAGTATTTT CASSPRGSGITDTQYF TRBJ2-3 TRBV3-1 many TRBD2
TGTGCCAGCAGCTTACCGGGTATCTTGGGCGCTGAAGCTTTCTTT CASSLPGILGAEAFF TRBJ1-1 TRBV7-8 many NA
TGTGCCAGCAGCTATTCGGGGCGGACTAATGAAAAACTGTTTTTT CASSYSGRTNEKLFF TRBJ1-4 TRBV7-6 many NA
TGTGCCAGCAGCTTACGGGGATCCCATGAAAAACTGTTTTTT CASSLRGSHEKLFF TRBJ1-4 TRBV7-9 NA NA
TGTGCCAGCAGCCAAGTAACAGGGAATGAGCAGTTCTTC CASSQVTGNEQFF TRBJ2-1 TRBV7-2 many NA
TGCGCCAGCAGCTCGGGACTAGCGGGGGGGCCGCCCAAAAACATTCAGTACTTC CASSSGLAGGPPKNIQYF TRBJ2-4 TRBV5-1 NA TRBD2
TGTGCCAGCAGCCCAGGGGGGAGAGATAGCAATCAGCCCCAGCATTTT CASSPGGRDSNQPQHF TRBJ1-5 TRBV28 many TRBD1
TGTGCCAGCAGCAAGGGGAGGAACGACGAGCAGTACTTC CASSKGRNDEQYF TRBJ2-7 TRBV7-3 NA NA
TGTGCCACCAGCAGAGATCGGCTAGCGGTTGAGCAGTACTTC CATSRDRLAVEQYF TRBJ2-7 TRBV15 many TRBD2
TGCGCCAGCAGCTTGAACGGTCAGGACACCGGGGAGCTGTTTTTT CASSLNGQDTGELFF TRBJ2-2 TRBV5-1 many NA
TGCGCCAGCAGCTTGTCTACAGGGGAAGACTATGGCTACACCTTC CASSLSTGEDYGYTF TRBJ1-2 TRBV5-1 many TRBD1
TGTGCCATCAGTACCAGTGGTGGCGAGCAGTACTTC CAISTSGGEQYF TRBJ2-7 TRBV10-3 many NA
TGTGCCAGCAGCCCCCGACTAGCGGGGTCCCTTAATGAGCAGTTCTTC CASSPRLAGSLNEQFF TRBJ2-1 TRBV7-9 many TRBD2
TGTGCCAGCAGTCCCTGGACAGGGAGCACAGATACGCAGTATTTT CASSPWTGSTDTQYF TRBJ2-3 TRBV27 many TRBD1
TGCAGTGCTTTCCGTTTCTTAGCGGGAGTGAGCTACGAGCAGTACTTC CSAFRFLAGVSYEQYF TRBJ2-7 TRBV20-1 NA TRBD2
TGTGCCAGCAGTTGGTCGGGGGGGCCCCAAGAGACCCAGTACTTC CASSWSGGPQETQYF TRBJ2-5 TRBV6-5 many TRBD2
TGTGCCAGCAGCTCCTCAAAGGCAGATACGCAGTATTTT CASSSSKADTQYF TRBJ2-3 TRBV7-3 many NA
TGTGCCAGCAGTGAAGCTCCAGGGGCTCTTTACTATGGCTACACCTTC CASSEAPGALYYGYTF TRBJ1-2 TRBV6-1 many NA
TGCGCCAGCAGTTGGCAGGGCTCCCTGAACACCGGGGAGCTGTTTTTT CASSWQGSLNTGELFF TRBJ2-2 TRBV5-1 many NA
TGTGCCAGCACCCCGACTAGCGCCTCCTACGAGCAGTACTTC CASTPTSASYEQYF TRBJ2-7 TRBV3-1 few TRBD2
TGTGCCAGCAGTGAGTCACCGACAGGGGCCGACACCGGGGAGCTGTTTTTT CASSESPTGADTGELFF TRBJ2-2 TRBV6-1 many TRBD1
TGTGCCAGCAGCCAAGCCCCGGACACCGGGGAGCTGTTTTTT CASSQAPDTGELFF TRBJ2-2 TRBV3-1 many NA
TGCGCCAGCAGCCAGACAGCCCAAGAGACCCAGTACTTC CASSQTAQETQYF TRBJ2-5 TRBV4-1 few NA
TGTGCCAGCAGCGAAGGGTCTCCCGCTTTTACGCAGTATTTT CASSEGSPAFTQYF TRBJ2-3 TRBV7-8 many NA
TGCAGCTCCCTTGCGACGGAAGAGACCCAGTACTTC CSSLATEETQYF TRBJ2-5 TRBV29-1 many NA
TGTGCCAGCAGCCTGGTGGGGATAGAGCAGTACTTC CASSLVGIEQYF TRBJ2-7 TRBV7-9 many NA
TGCAGTGCTAGAGAACACAACTATGGCTACACCTTC CSAREHNYGYTF TRBJ1-2 TRBV20-1 many NA
TGTGCCAGCAGGCGGACAGGGCATACGCAGTATTTT CASRRTGHTQYF TRBJ2-3 TRBV6-5 many TRBD1
TGTGCCAGCAGTTTTTTCGACAGGGGGCGAGGAGGCTACACCTTC CASSFFDRGRGGYTF TRBJ1-2 TRBV6-5 many TRBD1
TGTGCCAGCAGTTCCGAAGCCGGGACAGCTATATCTGGGGCCAACGTCCTGACTTTC CASSSEAGTAISGANVLTF TRBJ2-6 TRBV6-5 many TRBD1
TGTGCCAGCAGCCAAGTCCAAACAGGGTATAATGGCTACACCTTC CASSQVQTGYNGYTF TRBJ1-2 TRBV3-1 many NA
TGCGCCAGCTGTAGACCGCCCGACGCTGAAGCTTTCTTT CASCRPPDAEAFF TRBJ1-1 TRBV5-1 few NA
TGTGCCAGCAGTCAGGAAGGAGCGGGAGCCTACAATGAGCAGTTCTTC CASSQEGAGAYNEQFF TRBJ2-1 TRBV11-2 many TRBD2
TGTGCCAGCAGCTTGATGACAGGCGGAGATTCACCCCTCCACTTT CASSLMTGGDSPLHF TRBJ1-6 TRBV5-6 many NA
TGCGCCAGCAGGTTAACGGGACAGATGAACACTGAAGCTTTCTTT CASRLTGQMNTEAFF TRBJ1-1 TRBV5-1 many TRBD1
TGTGCCAGCATCACTGGCTGGACTAACTACAATGAGCAGTTCTTC CASITGWTNYNEQFF TRBJ2-1 TRBV5-8 many NA